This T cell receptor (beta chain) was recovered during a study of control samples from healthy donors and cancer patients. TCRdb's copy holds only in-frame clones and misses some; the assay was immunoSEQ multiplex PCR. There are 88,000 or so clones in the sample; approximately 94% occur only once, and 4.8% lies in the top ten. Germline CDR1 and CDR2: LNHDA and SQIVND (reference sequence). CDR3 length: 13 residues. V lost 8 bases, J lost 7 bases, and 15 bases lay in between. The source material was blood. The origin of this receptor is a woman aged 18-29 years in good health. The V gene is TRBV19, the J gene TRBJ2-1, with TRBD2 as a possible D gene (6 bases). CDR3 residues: CASCWGVGNEQFF. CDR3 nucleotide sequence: TGTGCCAGTTGCTGGGGGGTTGGGAATGAGCAGTTCTTC.